The next 28 T cell receptor beta chains were all read from a single sample in a study of blood T cells in healthy people across ages. PCR was performed a second time for about 7 to 12 cycles using a sample-barcoded 5' primer and a J-beta primer mix. In TCRdb, the 5' RACE reads were re-called with MiXCR into one record per CDR3 protein. The sample includes about 1.1 million distinct CDR3 sequences, roughly two fifths of them seen just once. Sequenced: blood. These receptors all stem from a man between 18 and 29 years old in good health.

This clonotype has only a few counts. The gene calls are TRBV6-1 and TRBJ1-1; 8 bases match TRBD1. Germline-derived CDR1 and CDR2 are MNHNS and SASEGT. After removal of 7 bases from V and 8 bases from J, the junction contained 6 bases not matched to a gene. The CDR3 loop spans 12 amino acids. The CDR3 DNA follows: TGTGCCAGCATCCTCGGACAGGGCGAAGCTTTCTTT. Amino acid sequence: CASILGQGEAFF.

This clonotype was detected only a few times. The chain employs TRBV29-1 and TRBJ1-1; D remains ambiguous. From germline, CDR1 is SQVTM and CDR2 ANQGSEA. CDR3 length: 12 amino acids. Between the trimmed V and J ends, which lost 8 bases and 4 bases, there was a span of 14 bases. The CDR3 DNA reads as TGCAGCCCCAGCCTGGCGGGCACTGAAGCTTTCTTT. This gives the protein CSPSLAGTEAFF.

This rearrangement joins TRBV20-1 to TRBJ1-2; perhaps TRBD1 as D (6 bases). Germline assignment: CDR1 DFQATT and CDR2 SNEGSKA (reference sequence). V dropped 1 base and J dropped 5 bases, with 14 bases sitting between them. The CDR3 is 14 residues long. The CDR3 loop reads CSARVRQGWYGYTF. The DNA for the CDR3 is TGCAGTGCTAGAGTTCGTCAGGGGTGGTATGGCTACACCTTC.

The gene calls are TRBV12-3 or TRBV12-4 and TRBJ2-1; tentative D call: TRBD1 (6 bases). V shed 6 bases and J shed 3 bases, with 18 bases lying between them. The CDR3 is made up of 16 amino acids. CDR3 protein: CASSRTVGSLYNEQFF. DNA of the CDR3: TGTGCCAGCAGCCGGACAGTGGGCTCCCTCTACAATGAGCAGTTCTTC.

This clonotype was detected once. V usage is TRBV12-3 or TRBV12-4 and J usage is TRBJ2-3, with 16 bases lining up with TRBD2. The CDR3 consists of 19 residues. V was clipped by 5 bases and J by 3 bases; unmatched bases: 11. The CDR3 sequence is CASSAPGLAGGRSTDTQYF. CDR3 nucleotide sequence: TGTGCCAGCAGTGCCCCGGGACTAGCGGGGGGGCGGAGTACAGATACGCAGTATTTT.

The J gene is TRBJ1-1, the V gene TRBV2; D unclear. The V end was cut by 6 bases, the J end by 0 bases, with 11 bases between. Looked up from germline, CDR1 is SNHLY and CDR2 is FYNNEI. The CDR3 sequence is 14 residues long. CDR3 loop: CASSNKGMNTEAFF. The CDR3 DNA sequence: TGTGCCAGCAGCAACAAGGGAATGAACACTGAAGCTTTCTTT.

The rearrangement links TRBV12-3 or TRBV12-4 to TRBJ1-5; D is ambiguous. CDR3 length: 14 amino acids. The V end lost 5 bases, the J end lost 3 bases, and 11 bases lay between the germline ends. Here the CDR3 DNA reads TGTGCCAGCAGTCGACACAGCAACAATCAGCCCCAGCATTTT. Translated: CASSRHSNNQPQHF.

The chain combines TRBV20-1 with TRBJ1-6; 9 bases map to TRBD1. Germline-derived CDR1 and CDR2 are DFQATT and SNEGSKA (reference sequence). The length of the CDR3 is 16 residues. V was pared by 2 bases and J by 6 bases, with 8 bases of the junction left unmatched. For the CDR3, the DNA is TGCAGTGCTAGAAACGAGGGGACAGGGACTAATTCACCCCTCCACTTT. Translation gives CSARNEGTGTNSPLHF.

The V call is TRBV7-8, the J call TRBJ2-7, with 7 bases identical to TRBD1. The V and J ends lost 2 bases and 2 bases, in that order; junction bases with no gene match: 6. The germline gives CDR1 SGHVS, CDR2 FQNEAQ. This CDR3 is 15 amino acids long. CDR3 amino acids: CASSLKGQSPYEQYF. For the CDR3, the DNA is TGTGCCAGCAGCTTAAAGGGACAGAGTCCCTACGAGCAGTACTTC. The variable domain in full, with the rest retrieved from reference TRBV7-8 and TRBJ2-7, is GAGVSQSPRYKVAKRGQDVALRCDPISGHVSLFWYQQALGQGPEFLTYFQNEAQLDKSGLPSDRFFAERPEGSVSTLKIQRTQQEDSAVYLCASSLKGQSPYEQYFGPGTRLTVT.

The rearrangement uses TRBV12-3 or TRBV12-4 and TRBJ2-6; D not resolved. The length of the CDR3 is 15 residues. Trimming stripped 3 bases from V and 4 bases from J, with 10 bases between. Here the CDR3 DNA reads TGTGCCAGCAGTTTGAGTGGGCTCGGGGCCAACGTCCTGACTTTC. Residues: CASSLSGLGANVLTF.

This clonotype showed up just a few times. The genes are TRBV14 and TRBJ1-1, with TRBD1 as a possible D gene (6 bases). The V and J ends lost 3 bases and 8 bases respectively, with 13 bases between them. The CDR3 is made up of 13 amino acids. Per germline, CDR1 SGHDN and CDR2 FVKESK. Written as DNA, the CDR3 is TGTGCCAGCAGCCAGTTACAGGGCTCAGAAGCTTTCTTT. The encoded protein is CASSQLQGSEAFF. The full variable domain, its missing parts supplied by reference TRBV14 and TRBJ1-1, is EAGVTQFPSHSVIEKGQTVTLRCDPISGHDNLYWYRRVMGKEIKFLLHFVKESKQDESGMPNNRFLAERTGGTYSTLKVQPAELEDSGVYFCASSQLQGSEAFFGQGTRLTVV.

The chain couples TRBV7-2 to TRBJ2-5, with 7 bases fitting TRBD1. Germline V gene sequence: CDR1 SGHTA, CDR2 FQGNSA. V shed 1 base and J 6 bases; nucleotides not matched to a gene: 2. This CDR3 has 13 amino acids. CDR3 in amino acids: CASSLDRGQTQYF. For the CDR3, the DNA is TGTGCCAGCAGCTTAGACAGGGGACAGACCCAGTACTTC.

This chain connects TRBV5-1 to TRBJ1-1; the match to TRBD1 covers 7 bases. The CDR3 totals 17 residues. V trimming: 3 bases; J trimming: 3 bases; junction bases outside the gene matches: 14. Germline lookup yields CDR1 SGHRS and CDR2 YFSETQ. The CDR3 spells CASSSGVRAGGDTEAFF. CDR3 coding DNA: TGCGCCAGCAGCTCAGGGGTACGAGCAGGGGGGGACACTGAAGCTTTCTTT. Based on the CDR3 plus reference TRBV5-1 and TRBJ1-1, the full variable domain is KAGVTQTPRYLIKTRGQQVTLSCSPISGHRSVSWYQQTPGQGLQFLFEYFSETQRNKGNFPGRFSGRQFSNSRSEMNVSTLELGDSALYLCASSSGVRAGGDTEAFFGQGTRLTVV.

The chain employs TRBV9 and TRBJ2-5; 12 positions match TRBD1. The CDR3 has 16 residues. Germline lookup yields CDR1 SGDLS and CDR2 YYNGEE. J lost 4 bases, V lost 0 bases, and 4 bases had no gene match. In DNA, the CDR3 is TGTGCCAGCAGCGTAGGGGGACAGGGGGCTGGAGAGACCCAGTACTTC. It is translated as CASSVGGQGAGETQYF.

This sequence joins TRBV5-1 and TRBJ2-1; D may be TRBD1 or TRBD2 (6 bases each). V was pared by 0 bases and J by 0 bases, with 13 bases between. The germline V gene encodes CDR1 SGHRS and CDR2 YFSETQ. The CDR3 is 17 residues long. The CDR3, as DNA: TGCGCCAGCAGCTTGGCCGGGGGCGGGGTCTCCTACAATGAGCAGTTCTTC. It codes for CASSLAGGGVSYNEQFF.

The chain couples TRBV20-1 to TRBJ2-2, with TRBD1 matching over 7 bases. Per the germline V gene, CDR1 is DFQATT and CDR2 is SNEGSKA (reference sequence). The CDR3 consists of 15 residues. With 1 base clipped from V and 4 bases from J, the junction kept 6 bases outside the gene matches. CDR3 sequence (DNA): TGCAGTGCTAGAGTAGGGGGCATTTCCACCGGGGAGCTGTTTTTT. Amino acid sequence: CSARVGGISTGELFF.

This clonotype turned up a few times. This rearrangement joins TRBV29-1 to TRBJ2-3; D gene uncertain. Deletions cut 4 bases from V and 0 bases from J, with 11 bases between. The CDR3 spans 14 residues. Germline CDR1 SQVTM, CDR2 ANQGSEA. The chain's CDR3 is CSVVRTSSTDTQYF. As DNA, the CDR3 is TGCAGCGTTGTGCGCACCTCTAGCACAGATACGCAGTATTTT.

V usage is TRBV20-1 and J usage is TRBJ2-5, with TRBD2 identical over 11 bases. After removal of 4 bases from V and 2 bases from J, the junction contained 15 bases not matched to a gene. Germline-derived CDR1 and CDR2 are DFQATT and SNEGSKA (reference sequence). This CDR3 has 18 residues. The CDR3 is CSATQGDLLAGVQETQYF. CDR3 sequence (DNA): TGCAGTGCTACACAGGGGGACTTACTAGCGGGAGTGCAAGAGACCCAGTACTTC.

This clonotype appeared a few times. V gene TRBV20-1 combines with J gene TRBJ2-5; 8 nucleotides agree with TRBD2. CDR1 is DFQATT, CDR2 SNEGSKA, per germline (reference sequence). Trimming removed 0 bases from V and 6 bases from J; junction bases left unmatched: 6. CDR3 length equals 14 residues. The CDR3 protein is CSARDSASGQTQYF. Written as DNA, the CDR3 is TGCAGTGCTAGAGATTCGGCTAGCGGGCAGACCCAGTACTTC.

This clonotype was recorded once. This chain joins TRBV12-5 and TRBJ2-5; D remains unclear. The germline gives CDR1 LGHNT, CDR2 FRNRAP. This CDR3 has 10 residues. V gave up 1 base and J gave up 11 bases, with 5 bases separating them. The CDR3 region is CASGLGHQYF. The CDR3 nucleotides read TGTGCTAGTGGTTTGGGTCATCAGTACTTC.

The chain uses TRBV27 and TRBJ2-1; 12 nucleotides agree with TRBD2. The germline CDR1 and CDR2 sequences are MNHEY and SMNVEV (reference sequence). The CDR3 length is 16 residues. The V and J ends lost 2 bases and 9 bases, in that order; junction bases with no gene match: 8. This CDR3 reads CASSLLAGGRSGEQFF. The CDR3 DNA sequence: TGTGCCAGCAGTTTACTAGCGGGGGGGCGATCCGGTGAGCAGTTCTTC.

This clonotype was seen at least ten times. The chain links TRBV20-1 to TRBJ1-2, with 7 nucleotides matching TRBD1. Germline CDR1 and CDR2: DFQATT and SNEGSKA (reference sequence). Germline trimming cut 5 bases from V and 1 base from J; bases unmatched to any gene: 10. The CDR3 has 15 amino acids. The chain's CDR3 is CSAGTGTDGNYGYTF. The CDR3 DNA sequence: TGCAGTGCTGGAACCGGGACAGACGGTAACTATGGCTACACCTTC.

The J gene is TRBJ1-3, the V gene TRBV7-9; D is undetermined. Looked up from germline, CDR1 is SEHNR and CDR2 is FQNEAQ (reference sequence). The CDR3 length is 14 residues. Deletions cut 0 bases from V and 3 bases from J, with 6 bases between. The CDR3 sequence: CASSLAQYGNTIYF. The CDR3 coding sequence is TGTGCCAGCAGCTTAGCACAGTATGGAAACACCATATATTTT. Supplemented by reference TRBV7-9 and TRBJ1-3, the full variable domain reads DTGVSQNPRHKITKRGQNVTFRCDPISEHNRLYWYRQTLGQGPEFLTYFQNEAQLEKSRLLSDRFSAERPKGSFSTLEIQRTEQGDSAMYLCASSLAQYGNTIYFGEGSWLTVV.

V is TRBV11-2 and J is TRBJ1-6; D is perhaps TRBD1 (5 bases). Per germline, CDR1 SGHAT and CDR2 FQNNGV. With 3 bases removed from V and 7 bases from J, the gap between germline ends came to 22 bases. The CDR3 is 18 amino acids. The CDR3 reads CASSFLPRVGTGNSPLHF. The CDR3 coding sequence is TGTGCCAGCAGCTTCCTACCCAGGGTAGGGACGGGAAATTCACCCCTCCACTTT.

The chain's CDR3 is CSVPDPEDTGELFF. CDR3 sequence (DNA): TGCAGTGTCCCGGATCCGGAGGACACCGGGGAGCTGTTTTTT. This sequence joins TRBV20-1 and TRBJ2-2; possibly TRBD2 for D (5 bases). Germline CDR1 reads DFQATT; CDR2 reads SNEGSKA (reference sequence). There are 14 residues in the CDR3. Trimming removed 7 bases at V and 3 bases at J, with 15 bases between.

The J gene is TRBJ1-5, the V gene TRBV4-2; 7 bases fit TRBD1. CDR3 length: 15 amino acids. Trimming cost V 0 bases and J 3 bases; bases outside gene matches: 2. Germline CDR1 reads LGHNA; CDR2 reads YNFKEQ. Here the CDR3 reads CASSQDRGANQPQHF. The DNA for the CDR3 is TGTGCCAGCAGCCAAGACAGGGGGGCCAATCAGCCCCAGCATTTT.

In its sample, this clonotype was seen many times. The rearrangement links TRBV29-1 to TRBJ2-3; 7 bases are shared with TRBD1. The V segment lost 7 bases and the J segment 2 bases; nucleotides outside the gene matches: 6. The germline V gene has CDR1 SQVTM and CDR2 ANQGSEA. The CDR3 is 13 amino acids. The DNA for the CDR3 is TGCAGCGGAGGGGGCGTATACACAGATACGCAGTATTTT. It codes for CSGGGVYTDTQYF.

This clonotype showed up just a few times. The chain carries TRBV20-1 and TRBJ1-1, with D possibly TRBD1 on 5 matching bases. Germline CDR1 and CDR2: DFQATT and SNEGSKA (reference sequence). V was shortened by 0 bases and J by 7 bases, with 9 bases between the two germline ends. The CDR3 is made up of 12 amino acids. CDR3 in DNA: TGCAGTGCTAGAGAGGCCGGGGGTGAAGCTTTCTTT. Amino acid sequence: CSAREAGGEAFF.